These T cell receptor beta chains were read from a single sample in a study of T-cell memory formation after mild COVID-19. MiXCR was run by TCRdb on the 5' RACE reads, yielding one entry per CDR3 protein. The sample has around 390,000 distinct CDR3 sequences, approximately 15% seen once. Material for sequencing was PBMCs or a T cell subset sorted from them (not recorded which). The receptor source for this set is a man aged 18 to 30 who had mild COVID-19 (a few samples of this study predate the infection). Cell type and time point are not known. The CDR3 runs from the conserved cysteine through the conserved F or W. The D gene is left open where the match is weak. Some rows have no size entry. The others give once, few or many, or a class for an expanded clone.

V gene	D gene	clone size	J gene	CDR3 protein	CDR3 DNA
TRBV12-3/TRBV12-4	TRBD1	NA	TRBJ2-7	CASTTGQGSYEQYF	TGTGCCAGCACCACCGGACAGGGATCCTACGAGCAGTACTTC
TRBV5-1	TRBD1	few	TRBJ2-7	CASSSRDRVLEQYF	TGCGCCAGCAGCTCCCGGGACAGAGTCCTCGAGCAGTACTTC
TRBV28	TRBD1	NA	TRBJ1-2	CASSSGQGHIGYTF	TGTGCCAGCAGTTCCGGACAGGGGCATATTGGCTACACCTTC
TRBV28	TRBD1	many	TRBJ2-3	CASSLQGAGWDTQYF	TGTGCCAGCAGTTTGCAGGGGGCGGGATGGGATACGCAGTATTTT
TRBV7-9	TRBD2	NA	TRBJ2-1	CASSHTSGGAPKFF	TGTGCCAGCAGCCACACTAGCGGGGGGGCCCCAAAGTTCTTC
TRBV5-5	TRBD2	many	TRBJ2-3	CASSLTPSLAGDTDTQYF	TGTGCCAGCAGCTTGACCCCTTCTCTAGCGGGAGATACAGATACGCAGTATTTT
TRBV25-1	TRBD1	NA	TRBJ2-2	CDSREGDREAGELFF	TGTGACAGCAGGGAAGGAGACAGGGAAGCCGGGGAGCTGTTTTTT
TRBV2	TRBD1	few	TRBJ1-5	CASSPTQGEVQPQHF	TGTGCCAGCAGTCCAACCCAGGGGGAAGTTCAGCCCCAGCATTTT
TRBV12-3/TRBV12-4	NA	NA	TRBJ1-5	CASNWGVSRNQPQHF	TGTGCCAGCAACTGGGGGGTGAGTAGAAATCAGCCCCAGCATTTT
TRBV27	NA	NA	TRBJ2-3	CASSLSWGLTPDTQYF	TGTGCCAGCAGTTTATCCTGGGGACTCACACCAGATACGCAGTATTTT
TRBV10-3	TRBD2	NA	TRBJ2-1	CAISNASGGYNEQFF	TGTGCCATCAGTAATGCTAGCGGGGGATACAATGAGCAGTTCTTC
TRBV7-9	NA	NA	TRBJ1-6	CASSFPAGGSPLHF	TGTGCCAGCAGCTTCCCGGCAGGAGGGTCACCCCTCCACTTT
TRBV5-1	NA	many	TRBJ2-3	CASRSRSPPDTQYF	TGCGCCAGCAGGAGTCGTAGCCCCCCAGATACGCAGTATTTT
TRBV7-9	NA	NA	TRBJ1-1	CASGSGAVTEAFF	TGTGCCAGCGGTTCGGGGGCGGTCACTGAAGCTTTCTTT
TRBV4-3	TRBD2	NA	TRBJ2-1	CASSQGSGGPFIHEQFF	TGCGCCAGCAGCCAAGGGAGCGGGGGCCCCTTTATCCATGAGCAGTTCTTC
TRBV18	TRBD1	few	TRBJ2-7	CASSPSQLQGASEQYF	TGTGCCAGCTCACCCTCTCAGTTACAGGGGGCGAGCGAGCAGTACTTC
TRBV29-1	TRBD1	many	TRBJ2-5	CSVEMTGHQETQYF	TGCAGCGTTGAGATGACAGGGCACCAAGAGACCCAGTACTTC
TRBV12-3/TRBV12-4	NA	many	TRBJ2-3	CASSPTRGGADTQYF	TGTGCCAGCAGTCCGACAAGGGGCGGCGCAGATACGCAGTATTTT
TRBV6-5	TRBD2	NA	TRBJ2-5	CASSYSGGVQETQYF	TGTGCCAGCAGTTACAGCGGGGGGGTACAAGAGACCCAGTACTTC
TRBV21-1	NA	few	TRBJ1-1	CASSKKGQSSTEAFF	TGTGCCAGCAGCAAAAAGGGACAGTCGAGCACTGAAGCTTTCTTT
TRBV5-1	NA	few	TRBJ1-2	CASSWRTANYGYTF	TGCGCCAGCAGCTGGAGGACAGCTAACTATGGCTACACCTTC
TRBV5-6	NA	few	TRBJ1-5	CASSWAGGQPQHF	TGTGCCAGCAGTTGGGCCGGCGGTCAGCCCCAGCATTTT
TRBV7-2	NA	NA	TRBJ1-5	CASSLHGRNQPQHF	TGTGCCAGCAGCCTCCACGGCCGCAATCAGCCCCAGCATTTT
TRBV7-2	NA	many	TRBJ2-7	CASSLNQRDVEYF	TGTGCCAGCAGCTTAAATCAAAGGGATGTGGAGTACTTC
TRBV4-1	TRBD1	NA	TRBJ1-5	CASSPIPGQGADQPQHF	TGCGCCAGCAGCCCGATCCCGGGACAGGGGGCCGATCAGCCCCAGCATTTT
TRBV18	NA	NA	TRBJ1-1	CASSPSGGYEAFF	TGTGCCAGCTCCCCAAGTGGGGGATATGAAGCTTTCTTT
TRBV12-3/TRBV12-4	NA	NA	TRBJ2-3	CASSTTARDTQYF	TGTGCCAGCAGTACAACAGCCAGAGATACGCAGTATTTT
TRBV4-3	TRBD2	NA	TRBJ2-4	CASSQGAGGRNIQYF	TGCGCCAGCAGCCAAGGTGCGGGGGGGAGGAACATTCAGTACTTC
TRBV25-1	NA	NA	TRBJ1-5	CASSGSGNQPQHF	TGTGCCAGCAGTGGGAGCGGGAATCAGCCCCAGCATTTT
TRBV7-9	NA	few	TRBJ2-7	CASSLGTAEAYEQYF	TGTGCCAGCAGCTTAGGGACAGCCGAAGCCTACGAGCAGTACTTC
TRBV5-6	NA	few	TRBJ2-2	CASSLGQMNTGELFF	TGTGCCAGCAGCCTCGGACAGATGAACACCGGGGAGCTGTTTTTT
TRBV12-3/TRBV12-4	NA	few	TRBJ1-1	CASSLPSGTEAFF	TGTGCCAGCAGTTTGCCCTCGGGGACTGAAGCTTTCTTT
TRBV20-1	TRBD1	NA	TRBJ1-5	CSAPPGTGHRQPQHF	TGCAGTGCTCCCCCCGGGACAGGGCATCGTCAGCCCCAGCATTTT
TRBV20-1	NA	NA	TRBJ1-1	CSARRGGNTEAFF	TGCAGTGCTAGGAGAGGTGGGAACACTGAAGCTTTCTTT
TRBV6-5	NA	few	TRBJ1-2	CASSYSIVPESYGYTF	TGTGCCAGCAGTTACTCGATAGTTCCAGAGTCCTATGGCTACACCTTC
TRBV20-1	TRBD1	few	TRBJ1-2	CSASDGRQGNMGYTF	TGCAGTGCTAGCGATGGGAGACAGGGAAATATGGGCTACACCTTC
TRBV24-1	TRBD1	NA	TRBJ1-5	CATSEAGGRGNQPQHF	TGTGCCACCAGTGAAGCAGGGGGTCGAGGCAATCAGCCCCAGCATTTT
TRBV6-5	NA	NA	TRBJ1-6	CASMGPGALHF	TGTGCCAGCATGGGTCCAGGGGCCCTCCACTTT
TRBV10-3	TRBD2	few	TRBJ2-5	CAISDQLAVQETQYF	TGTGCCATCAGTGACCAACTAGCGGTCCAAGAGACCCAGTACTTC
TRBV4-1	NA	few	TRBJ1-1	CASSQDRGEAFF	TGCGCCAGCAGCCAAGATCGGGGGGAAGCTTTCTTT
TRBV29-1	NA	NA	TRBJ1-6	CSVSHSENSPLHF	TGCAGCGTTAGCCACAGCGAAAATTCACCCCTCCACTTT
TRBV7-3	NA	many	TRBJ1-2	CASSLTPRSLGYGYTF	TGTGCCAGCAGCCTGACCCCCCGGAGTTTGGGCTATGGCTACACCTTC
TRBV18	NA	few	TRBJ2-2	CASSARDRTGELFF	TGTGCCAGCTCAGCCCGGGACCGCACCGGGGAGCTGTTTTTT
TRBV9	NA	few	TRBJ2-5	CASSAGAQGTIETQYF	TGTGCCAGCAGCGCAGGAGCCCAGGGGACCATAGAGACCCAGTACTTC
TRBV6-5	NA	few	TRBJ1-6	CASRRGGSPLHF	TGTGCCAGCAGGAGGGGGGGTTCACCCCTCCACTTT
TRBV14	NA	many	TRBJ2-1	CASSQYTGGSSSYNEQFF	TGTGCCAGCAGCCAATATACGGGCGGTTCGAGCTCCTACAATGAGCAGTTCTTC
TRBV4-2	TRBD2	NA	TRBJ2-5	CASSQGLVEETQYF	TGTGCCAGCAGCCAGGGACTAGTCGAAGAGACCCAGTACTTC
TRBV15	NA	NA	TRBJ1-5	CATSWTVSNQPQHF	TGTGCCACCAGCTGGACCGTTAGCAATCAGCCCCAGCATTTT
TRBV5-1	TRBD1	NA	TRBJ2-3	CASSLAGTGGTDTQYF	TGCGCCAGCAGCTTGGCCGGGACAGGGGGTACAGATACGCAGTATTTT
TRBV6-1	NA	few	TRBJ1-2	CASRRTGDGSYGYTF	TGTGCCAGCAGACGGACCGGCGACGGATCCTATGGCTACACCTTC
TRBV5-1	NA	many	TRBJ2-7	CASSWRPVSYEQYF	TGCGCCAGCAGCTGGAGACCCGTATCCTACGAGCAGTACTTC
TRBV7-2	NA	NA	TRBJ1-5	CASSQRTSNQPQHF	TGTGCCAGCAGCCAGAGAACAAGCAATCAGCCCCAGCATTTT
TRBV5-1	NA	NA	TRBJ2-1	CASSSPTGEQFF	TGCGCCAGCAGCTCCCCCACTGGCGAGCAGTTCTTC
TRBV12-3/TRBV12-4	TRBD1	NA	TRBJ2-3	CASSLPGQSDTQYF	TGTGCCAGCAGTCTACCGGGACAGTCAGATACGCAGTATTTT